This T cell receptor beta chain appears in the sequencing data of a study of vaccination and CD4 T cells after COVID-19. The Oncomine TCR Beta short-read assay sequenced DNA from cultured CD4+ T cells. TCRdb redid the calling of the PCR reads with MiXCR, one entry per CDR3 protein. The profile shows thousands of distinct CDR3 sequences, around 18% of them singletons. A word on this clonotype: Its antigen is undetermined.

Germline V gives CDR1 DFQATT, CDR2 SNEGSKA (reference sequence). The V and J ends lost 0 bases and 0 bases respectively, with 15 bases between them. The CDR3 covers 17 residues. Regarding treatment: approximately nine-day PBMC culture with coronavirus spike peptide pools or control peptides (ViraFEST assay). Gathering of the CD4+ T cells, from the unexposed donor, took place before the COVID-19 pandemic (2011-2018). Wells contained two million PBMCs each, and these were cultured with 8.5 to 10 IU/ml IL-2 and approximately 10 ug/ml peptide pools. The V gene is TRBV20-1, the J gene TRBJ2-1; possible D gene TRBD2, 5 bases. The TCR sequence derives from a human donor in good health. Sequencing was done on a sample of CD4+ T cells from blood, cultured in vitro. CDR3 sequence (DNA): TGCAGTGCTAGAGATGCGGGCGCCCCCAGCTCCTACAATGAGCAGTTCTTC. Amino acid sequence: CSARDAGAPSSYNEQFF.